Below, 2 T cell receptor beta chains from the same sample are listed, as sequenced in a study of blood T cell repertoires in COVID-19. Assay used: immunoSEQ multiplex PCR; TCRdb lists only in-frame clones, some missing. The sample has approximately 170,000 clones; around 83% are singletons. The sequenced material came from PBMCs or T cells enriched from blood (not recorded which). These receptors all come from a woman aged 45 to 65 in a cohort exposed to, infected with or recovered from COVID-19 (not recorded which).

The CDR3 bases are TGTGCCAGCAGTCCCACCCCCGGGCAGGGGCCTGGAAACACCATATATTTT. Protein product: CASSPTPGQGPGNTIYF. This rearrangement joins TRBV28 to TRBJ1-3; possibly TRBD1 for D (6 bases). The CDR3 loop spans 17 amino acids. The V end lost 5 bases, the J end lost 2 bases, and 19 bases lay between the germline ends. Germline V gene sequence: CDR1 MDHEN, CDR2 SYDVKM.

This chain joins TRBV3-1 (or the pseudogene TRBV3-2) and TRBJ2-1; 7 bases fit TRBD2. Germline CDR1 LGHDT, CDR2 YNNKEL (reference sequence). The CDR3 has 16 amino acids. Germline trimming cut 1 base from V and 4 bases from J; bases unmatched to any gene: 7. Written as DNA, the CDR3 is TGTGCCAGCAGCCAAGGATTAGCGGGTATGTACAATGAGCAGTTCTTC. It specifies CASSQGLAGMYNEQFF.